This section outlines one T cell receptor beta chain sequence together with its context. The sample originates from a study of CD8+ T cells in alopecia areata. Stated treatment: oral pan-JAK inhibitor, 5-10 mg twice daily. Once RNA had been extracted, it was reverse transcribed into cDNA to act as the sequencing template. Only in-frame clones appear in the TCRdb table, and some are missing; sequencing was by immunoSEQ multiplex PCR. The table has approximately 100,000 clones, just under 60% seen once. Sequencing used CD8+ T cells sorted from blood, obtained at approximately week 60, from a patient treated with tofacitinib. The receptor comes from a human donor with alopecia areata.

CDR3 residues: CASSFGQGDQPQHF. CDR3 coding DNA: TGTGCCAGCAGCTTCGGACAGGGAGATCAGCCCCAGCATTTT. The J gene is TRBJ1-5, the V gene TRBV5-6, with TRBD1 identical over 8 bases. The CDR3 runs 14 residues. V gave up 2 bases and J gave up 5 bases; unmatched junction bases: 3. Germline V lookup: CDR1 SGHDT, CDR2 YYEEEE.